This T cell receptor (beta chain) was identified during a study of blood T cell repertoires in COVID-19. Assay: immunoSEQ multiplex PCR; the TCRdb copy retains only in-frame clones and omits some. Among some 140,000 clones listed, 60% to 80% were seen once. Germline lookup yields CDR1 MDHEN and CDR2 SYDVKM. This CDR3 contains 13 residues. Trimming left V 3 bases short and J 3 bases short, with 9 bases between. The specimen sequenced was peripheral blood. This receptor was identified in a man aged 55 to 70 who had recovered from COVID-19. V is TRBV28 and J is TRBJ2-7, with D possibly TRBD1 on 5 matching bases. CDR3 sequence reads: CASSFGQGYEQYF. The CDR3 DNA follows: TGTGCCAGCAGTTTTGGCCAGGGCTACGAGCAGTACTTC.